The rows below give T cell receptor beta chains drawn from one sample of a study of cytomegalovirus exposure and HLA in healthy donors. Some clones are missing from TCRdb's copy, which holds only in-frame ones; the method was immunoSEQ multiplex PCR. The table shows about 120,000 clones, with approximately 78% occurring only once. The sequenced material came from PBMCs. All receptors come from a woman in her 30s in good health and CMV-seropositive. Both conserved end residues are trimmed from each CDR3.

>11|TRBJ2-5|TRBV4-1
ASSNTGGETQY
>15|TRBJ2-3|TRBV7-5
VRSLVRGGQSPDTQY
>13|TRBJ2-2|TRBV9
ASSAGTGDTGELF
>14|TRBJ2-1|TRBV29-1
SVDLAGGSSYNEQF
>13|TRBJ2-1|TRBV28
ASSLSMADYNEQF
>17|TRBJ2-6|TRBV27
ASSFSAGRVVSGANVLT
>10|TRBJ1-1|TRBV28
AVATGNTEAF
>11|TRBJ1-2|TRBV28
ASSLRAGNGYT
>12|TRBJ1-2|TRBV7-9
SSSLSRDDYGYT
>12|TRBJ2-2|TRBV6-1
ASTRTAGPGELF
>13|TRBJ2-2|TRBV7-3
ASSLRGGNTGELF
>12|TRBJ1-2|TRBV7-6
ASSLGTGTYGYT